This T cell receptor (beta chain) was documented in a study of blood T cell repertoires in COVID-19. Study-level background: COVID-19 samples collected from the United States, Italy and Spain covered acute and convalescent phases. PBMCs, B-cell-depleted T cells, or T cells provided the cDNA or gDNA that made up the material.

In the authors' methods: Reference gene primer amplification yielded estimated nucleated cell counts. Profiling relied on immunoSEQ multiplex PCR, and the TCRdb table lists in-frame clones only, not all of them. For V, J and clone size, that table is used; D and trimming come from the DNA. The table shows about 250,000 clones, with 70% to 85% occurring only once. V shed 7 bases and J 2 bases; nucleotides not matched to a gene: 16. Germline CDR1 is SNHLY and CDR2 is FYNNEI. CDR3 length equals 17 residues. This receptor was obtained from a woman of 80 years or more with active or convalescent COVID-19. The chain recombines TRBV2 with TRBJ2-7; TRBD1 matches 8 bases. The source material was peripheral blood. The chain's CDR3 is CASTRDPTYRGAYEQYF. The CDR3 nucleotides are TGTGCCAGCACCCGAGACCCCACCTACAGGGGGGCCTACGAGCAGTACTTC. The full variable domain, rest sourced from reference TRBV2 and TRBJ2-7, is EPEVTQTPSHQVTQMGQEVILRCVPISNHLYFYWYRQILGQKVEFLVSFYNNEISEKSEIFDDQFSVERPDGSNFTLKIRSTKLEDSAMYFCASTRDPTYRGAYEQYFGPGTRLTVT.